This T cell receptor (beta chain) was captured by sequencing in a study of Graves' ophthalmopathy and Graves' hyperthyroidism (dated by TCRdb to 2016 to 2019). Context from the whole study: Stable hyperthyroidism was defined as no progression to ophthalmopathy within 18 months of follow-up. TCR beta repertoire signatures were used to distinguish Graves' ophthalmopathy from Graves' hyperthyroidism and to predict progression to ophthalmopathy. In total, 120 to 150 blood samples were TCR-sequenced: roughly 45 ophthalmopathy, some 75 hyperthyroidism and approximately 17 hyperthyroidism-to-ophthalmopathy patients. To explore V-J signatures that distinguish ophthalmopathy from hyperthyroidism, a discovery set of 90 to 100 patients was enrolled, made up of roughly 41 with ophthalmopathy and 57 with stable hyperthyroidism. An independent validation cohort was composed of about 20 hyperthyroidism patients and around 16 patients who later progressed from hyperthyroidism to ophthalmopathy. In roughly 6 hyperthyroidism patients, the T-cell repertoire of thyroid tissue was compared with the T-cell repertoire of blood. Following sample collection, hyperthyroidism patients were given methimazole at a starting dose of 30 mg daily, and ophthalmopathy patients were given high-dose intravenous methylprednisolone.

V and J are truncated by 1 base and 0 bases respectively, leaving an intervening sequence of 12 bases. The CDR3 holds 16 amino acids from the cysteine to the phenylalanine. Only the CDR3 DNA stays, 48 bases, in frame from base 1. The germline V gene (reference sequence) yields SEHNR for CDR1 and FQNEAQ for CDR2. What the research found in general, with its limitations: In validation, the model predicted ophthalmopathy progression with nearly 71% sensitivity and 72.22% specificity; around twelve predicted patients were CT-confirmed with GO in a median of about 6.2 months. Most expanded thyroid clonotypes with frequency above 0.001 were also detected in blood, suggesting blood repertoires may reflect the thyroid immune response. The 13-signature model separated ophthalmopathy from stable hyperthyroidism with over 85% sensitivity and 81.08% specificity in cross-validation, and 80%/75% in the test set. No statistical method was used to set the sample size in advance, and the investigators knew which group each participant was assigned to.

Regarding this clonotype: The antigen it binds to is not known. Base qualities are not recorded, but no much larger clone differs from it by a single base.

For repertoire sequencing, TCR beta CDR3 regions were amplified from RNA transcripts. The first round was an RT-PCR using HTBI primers with the Qiagen OneStep RT-PCR kit, and this first round was followed by a second-round multiplex PCR, then size selection and purification. Libraries were sequenced on an Illumina HiSeq2000 using paired-end 100 bp reads. The paper's processing steps were these. SOAPnuke was used to process the reads, removing any read that contained adapters or uncalled bases, had a mean Phred below 15, or lacked an exact match to the constant primer or identifier. COPE v1.2.5 was used to merge high-quality paired reads. Clonotypes were defined as unique nucleotide sequences and were aligned to IMGT TRB V, D and J references using MiTCR v1.1. The analysis was limited to V-J combinations with a frequency above 0.0001, which together covered 99.2% of the repertoires. For each V-J combination, a TCR clonal expansion and chaos score was defined as F50 clonal expansion divided by the chaos observed in the TCRdist matrix. Features were reduced by Welch's t-statistics and random forest to over 10 V-J combinations, which fed a naive Bayes classifier. Thyroid-blood repertoire similarity was quantified with the Morisita-Horn index. In-frame beta chains were kept once TCRdb had trimmed the public reads at Q25 with fastp and called clones with MiXCR. Merged by CDR3 protein, the rows form single entries marked with the most common genes and DNA. The V and J calls here are based on TCRdb, not the publication. Recorded for this sample are 1 million to 1.3 million distinct CDR3 sequences; roughly two fifths of them occurred a single time. Approximately 10% of the sample rests with the top ten.

Patients with hyperthyroidism were aged 18 to 65 years, had been newly diagnosed, and had a disease duration of less than 2 months. Patients with other autoimmune diseases, uncontrolled infections, pregnancy or lactation were excluded from the study. Clinical symptoms, serum thyroxine, TRAb, thyroid ultrasound and orbital computed tomography were used for diagnosis. Total RNA was extracted with Trizol reagent and quality-checked on an Agilent 2100 Bioanalyzer. Sequencing input: peripheral blood or thyroid tissue (not recorded which). This receptor was obtained from an adult man with Graves' hyperthyroidism. The V and J segments used are TRBV7-9 and TRBJ2-5; the D gene is perhaps TRBD1, from 6 matching bases. The DNA reads TGTGCCAGCAGCTTAGGTTTAGGACAGAACCAAGAGACCCAGTACTTC. Its translation reads: CASSLGLGQNQETQYF.